This T cell receptor (beta chain) was captured by sequencing in a study of cytomegalovirus exposure and HLA in healthy donors (dated by TCRdb to 2016 to 2017). Background on the whole study: According to an earlier analysis of a few hundred of the donors, about 179 million T cells yielded 117 million unique TCR beta sequences and around 280 Gb of sequence data. A later analysis re-examined previously published TCR beta repertoires from roughly 720 donors and added high-resolution HLA genotyping to investigate patterns of TCR occurrence. About 280 gigabases of sequencing data and around 85 million unique TCR sequences made up an early release that covered under 750 HLA-typed donors. To decide whether each TCR beta V gene segment behaved as functional or pseudogenic, an earlier analysis of fewer than 750 of the donors relied on high-throughput TCR beta sequencing. Besides the first cohort of around 700 subjects, a separate validation cohort made up of 120 different subjects was used. The number of typed donors differed by locus: about 620-640 for A, B, C, DRB1 and DQB1; 522 for DQA1; 606 for DPA1; and about 450 for DPB1. Of the 398 genotyped donors, approximately 80% fell in the genetic ancestry cluster associated with self-reported Caucasian donors. Donor age, sex, ethnicity and CMV serostatus were compiled alongside the repertoire data. Five DR-DQ haplotypes were treated as single units for association and clustering because of strong linkage in the cohort. Every discovery cohort repertoire had been produced on one sequencing platform. A later genetic analysis took genome-wide SNP genotypes for about three fifths of the 666 donors and used that subset as a discovery cohort. The study combined high-throughput TCR immunosequencing, statistical association of individual TCRs with disease status, and machine learning to predict cytomegalovirus infection status. The study aimed to test whether signatures of past pathogen exposure could be identified by cataloging public T cell receptors. In the later analysis, no new phenotypic data were used to find candidate immune exposures; instead, reliance was placed on TCR beta sequences and their occurrence across donors. Both class I and class II loci were covered by HLA typing, at four-digit resolution. Among almost 400 genotyped donors of the cohort, an average of 235,054 unique TCR beta nucleotide sequences were sequenced per donor, roughly 20% of them non-productive. The T cell repertoires of under 700 subjects were profiled by immunosequencing and related to cytomegalovirus serostatus.

The receptor library was made with the immunoSEQ multiplex PCR assay. For the multiplex PCR, a mixture combining 60 forward primers for TCR Vbeta segments and 13 reverse primers for TCR Jbeta segments was used. Amplification of the CDR3 region of rearranged TCR beta genes was performed with a multiplex PCR assay on genomic DNA. Amplified TCR beta libraries were sequenced as 87-base-pair reads on the Illumina HiSeq System. The authors' analysis ran thus. A later analysis counted 75 million to 100 million unique TCR beta chains across the roughly 700 repertoires, and roughly 9.9 million of these chains were shared by at least two donors. Raw reads were error-corrected and collapsed into unique sequences with a nearest-neighbor algorithm that merged closely related sequences to remove PCR and sequencing errors. To assign V, D and J gene segments, CDR3 sequences were aligned to IMGT reference sequences. For a sequence to be retained, a match of at least six nucleotides was required to both a V gene segment and a J gene segment. Rearrangements were called productive when the CDR3 lacked stop codons and stayed in frame with V and J; all others were non-productive. Following IMGT convention, CDR3 was defined as the stretch from the second conserved V-encoded cysteine up to the conserved J-encoded phenylalanine. The earlier analysis of about 640 of the donors excluded any sequence lacking an unambiguous match to a single V gene segment. An earlier analysis of under 750 of the donors called V segments functional above 56.7% productive rearrangements and segregating when the between-donor standard deviation exceeded 5%. A statistical classification framework was built for diagnosing cytomegalovirus status from the catalog of TCR beta chain sequences. In a later analysis, TCR nucleotide sequences were compared against IMGT/GENE-DB human TR gene sequences so that V and J genes could be assigned. In a later analysis, CDR3 sequences and most-parsimonious VDJ recombination scenarios were assigned using the TCRdist pipeline. In a later analysis, every TCR beta chain was defined by the combination of its CDR3 amino acid sequence and its V-gene family, and reads without a unique V-gene family were dropped. To address suspected cross-contamination and a sequencing artifact, a later analysis removed roughly 580 highly shared, low-generation-probability nucleotide sequences. In a later analysis, a clonal expansion index was calculated for each public chain from normalized within-repertoire ranks of inferred template counts. In a later analysis, generation probabilities were computed using a VDJ recombination model fitted to out-of-frame rearrangements, and the results were checked against IGoR. A later analysis scored TCR-TCR, TCR-HLA and TCR-CMV co-occurrence with hypergeometric tests, applying a repertoire-size bias correction to TCR pairs. False discovery rates were estimated in a later analysis by permuting HLA or CMV assignments 20 times. In a later analysis, co-occurring TCRs were grouped with DBSCAN, and TCRdist sequence similarity was added when clustering was performed within HLA-allele-positive subsets. Co-occurrence clustering excluded repertoires with fewer than 30,000 or more than 120,000 public chains, plus five with anomalous nucleotide sharing. TCRdb limited this immuneACCESS table to in-frame rearrangements with V and J called. A share of clones is missing; checked studies link under half to unresolved V genes, and the rest is unexplained. The V and J calls and clone size come from that table; D and trimming were worked out from the DNA. Across this sample there are approximately 140,000 clones, with under 90% seen only once. Of the sample, around 2.6% falls within the top ten clones.

Comment on this clone: This clone's antigen is unknown. No base quality values were provided; no much bigger clone lies one nucleotide off.

For this chain, trimming is 10 bases at the V end and 15 bases at the J end, and the number of junction bases without a gene match is 22. The CDR3 numbers 15 residues from cysteine through phenylalanine. Left in the record is the CDR3 DNA by itself, 45 bases read in frame from the first base. CDR1 and CDR2 were assigned from the germline V gene (reference sequence) as MNHEY and SMNVEV. In total, around 600 healthy bone marrow donors made up the cohort. At the time of sampling, all cohort members were nominally healthy, though unrecorded immune exposures were likely present. The donor was CMV seronegative and was included in the group of over 300 seronegative cohort members. Every donor gave a peripheral blood sample, and the peripheral blood mononuclear cells from that sample were used for TCR beta sequencing. The Qiagen DNeasy Blood Extraction Kit was used to extract genomic DNA from the blood cell samples.

Broader findings and caveats from the paper: A cluster of highly shared sequence variants was judged likely to be a technical artifact of the sequencing pipeline. CMV serostatus was the only immune exposure information available for the cohort. Linkage disequilibrium might explain the correlated functional status among segregating V segments, but an unknown experimental factor could not be excluded. Broadly in line with IMGT annotations, most TCR beta V segments showed up in productive rearrangements about 87% or about 30% of the time in an earlier analysis of several hundred of the donors. Because counts were too low, approximately 18 rarely observed V segments, including chromosome 9 orphons, were excluded from the earlier analysis of 587 of the donors. A later genetic analysis reported fewer N-insertions in productive TCRs among donors in an Asian-associated ancestry cluster than the roughly 620-donor mean. A later analysis found that most CMV-associated TCR beta chains appeared HLA-restricted, with HLA associations seemingly driven largely by CMV exposure. A further reported finding was that TCR beta sequences accurately predicted the HLA-A and HLA-B alleles for most subjects in the first cohort. In vitro tests confirmed that a few of the cytomegalovirus-associated TCR beta chains recognize cytomegalovirus antigens. In a later analysis, TCR association rates were found to vary across HLA loci, with the most associated TCRs seen for DRB1 alleles and the fewest for HLA-C alleles. The classifier was reported to diagnose cytomegalovirus status with high specificity and sensitivity in both the original and validation cohorts. While some public TCRs were present in many individuals, most TCR sequences turned up only very rarely across donors. Sequencing depth was assumed to be roughly uniform across donors in the presence/absence analyses, though that assumption may not hold. A later genetic analysis associated a missense DCLRE1C variant with V-gene and J-gene trimming of TCR beta chains, and an independent cohort replicated the association. The study gave a list of over 150 TCR beta chains associated with cytomegalovirus. HLA typing was unavailable for some donors at each locus, so association tests used only the typed subset. Because the 87-base-pair reads could not distinguish some IMGT-functional V segments, including TRBV6-2 and TRBV6-3, those segments were excluded. In a later analysis, HLA-associated TCR beta chains were found to be more clonally expanded and to have lower generation probabilities than equally common non-associated chains. It was suggested by the authors that the approach could potentially be generalized to other disease states and immunological phenotypes. This cohort had only TCR beta chains sequenced, and the lack of alpha or paired-chain data limited which features could be detected. At a false discovery rate of 0.05, a later analysis linked 16,951 TCR beta sequences to specific HLA alleles. According to a later analysis, parvovirus B19, influenza, CMV and Epstein-Barr virus appeared linked to several top co-occurrence clusters. Strong co-occurrence of HLA alleles, especially DR and DQ, made assigning TCR associations to individual alleles difficult.

The rearrangement combines TRBV27 with TRBJ2-1; 9 bases in the middle match TRBD2. Material for sequencing was PBMCs. This receptor was taken from a male donor in good health and CMV-seronegative. The nucleotide sequence is TGTGCCACAGCCCTTCTTAGCGGGAGTCCATTGAGGGGGTTCTTC. Its translation reads: CATALLSGSPLRGFF.